The clone carrying this TCR beta chain was found a few times. Its antigen remains unidentified. The data were taken from a study of T-cell memory formation after mild COVID-19. V lost 2 bases, J lost 8 bases, and 3 bases lay in between. Germline lookup yields CDR1 SEHNR and CDR2 FQNEAQ (reference sequence). The CDR3 sequence is 10 residues long. TCRdb fed the 5' RACE reads into MiXCR, producing one record per CDR3 protein. The data contain hundreds of thousands of distinct CDR3 sequences, roughly an eighth of them singletons. Overall study findings and caveats: Still unconfirmed is whether the second-wave clones peaking on day 37 recognized SARS-CoV-2. For contracting clones, CD4+ ones sat mainly in CM and EM, CD8+ in EMRA.

The receptor was isolated from a man aged 18 to 30 who had mild COVID-19 (a few samples of this study predate the infection). Cell type and time point are not known. The sequenced material came from PBMCs or a T cell subset sorted from them (not recorded which). The J gene is TRBJ1-2, the V gene TRBV7-9; D remains unclear. In DNA, the CDR3 is TGTGCCAGCAGCTTAATGGGCTACACCTTC. This sequence encodes CASSLMGYTF.